This T cell receptor (beta chain) stems from a study of CD8 T cells in ankylosing spondylitis. Findings of the study overall: Before this, some motif variants had been reported in reactive arthritis synovial fluid and blood. According to the report, clones linked to the disease were significantly enriched in matched synovial fluid samples taken from ankylosing spondylitis patients. Disease-associated clones were CD8+ and fairly uncommon in peripheral blood. A TCR beta motif of roughly eight highly homologous variants seemed to mark ankylosing spondylitis blood.

The CDR3 is 13 amino acids. V lost 5 bases and J lost 4, with 8 bases in between. The germline CDR1 and CDR2 sequences are SEHNR and FQNEAQ (reference sequence). About this clonotype: Its antigen is unknown.

In making TCR beta libraries, quantitative 5'-RACE with molecular barcodes was used. TCRdb re-derived calls from the 5' RACE reads in MiXCR, one entry per CDR3 protein. In the table there are about 750,000 distinct CDR3 sequences, around 20% of which are singletons. This receptor was identified in a male donor with ankylosing spondylitis. The V gene is TRBV7-9, the J gene TRBJ1-4; possible D gene TRBD1, 6 bases. Sample: blood, either unsorted or a sorted T cell fraction (not recorded which). The CDR3 protein is CASSRRGNEKLFF. CDR3 in DNA: TGTGCCAGCAGCCGCAGGGGTAATGAAAAACTGTTTTTT. Full variable domain (missing parts from reference TRBV7-9 and TRBJ1-4): DTGVSQNPRHKITKRGQNVTFRCDPISEHNRLYWYRQTLGQGPEFLTYFQNEAQLEKSRLLSDRFSAERPKGSFSTLEIQRTEQGDSAMYLCASSRRGNEKLFFGSGTQLSVL.